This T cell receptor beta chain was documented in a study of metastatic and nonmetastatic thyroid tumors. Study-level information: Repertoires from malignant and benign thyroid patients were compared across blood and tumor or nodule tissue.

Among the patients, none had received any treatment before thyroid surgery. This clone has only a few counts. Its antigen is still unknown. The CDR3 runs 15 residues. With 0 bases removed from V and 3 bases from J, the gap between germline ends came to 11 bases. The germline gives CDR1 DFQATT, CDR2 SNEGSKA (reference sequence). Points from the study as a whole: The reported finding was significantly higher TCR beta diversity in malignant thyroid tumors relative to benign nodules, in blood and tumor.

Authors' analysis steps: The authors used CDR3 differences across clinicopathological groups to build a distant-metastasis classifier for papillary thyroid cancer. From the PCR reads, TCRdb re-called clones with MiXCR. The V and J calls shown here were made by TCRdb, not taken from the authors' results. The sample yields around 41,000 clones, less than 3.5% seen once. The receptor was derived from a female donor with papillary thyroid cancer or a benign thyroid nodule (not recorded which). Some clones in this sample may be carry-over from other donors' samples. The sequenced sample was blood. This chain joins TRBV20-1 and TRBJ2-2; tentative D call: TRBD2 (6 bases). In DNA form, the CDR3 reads TGCAGTGCTAGAGATGGAGGGACGCACACCGGGGAGCTGTTTTTT. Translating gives CSARDGGTHTGELFF.